Below, 29 T cell receptor beta chains from the same sample are listed, as sequenced in a study of CD8+ T cells in alopecia areata. RNA was extracted and reverse transcribed into cDNA as the sequencing template. Sequenced by immunoSEQ multiplex PCR; TCRdb stores in-frame clones only, minus some. The sample gives about 20,000 clones, roughly two thirds of which show up once; about 4.9% is in the top ten. Sorting of CD4+ cells into CD25+CD127- cells (for roughly five patients) was performed. The specimen sequenced was CD4+ Tregs sorted from blood. The receptors shown here come from a human donor with alopecia areata.

The rearrangement joins TRBV2 to TRBJ2-3; tentatively, D is TRBD2 (6 bases). Trimming left V 7 bases short and J 1 base short, with 12 bases between. Germline values: CDR1 SNHLY, CDR2 FYNNEI. The CDR3 has 14 amino acids. CDR3 DNA: TGTGCCAGCAATCGGGGGTTAGGCACAGATACGCAGTATTTT. Encoded protein: CASNRGLGTDTQYF.

J is TRBJ2-5 and V is TRBV7-7; D is unresolved. V was shortened by 11 bases and J by 5 bases, with 18 bases between the two germline ends. The CDR3 spans 13 residues. Germline V CDR1 and CDR2: SSHAT, FNYEAQ (reference sequence). CDR3 loop: CACRRQAGETQYF. As DNA, the CDR3 is TGTGCCTGCCGGCGGCAGGCTGGTGAGACCCAGTACTTC.

The genes are TRBV29-1 and TRBJ2-5; D might be TRBD1 (6 bases). The CDR3 totals 12 residues. The germline gives CDR1 SQVTM, CDR2 ANQGSEA. The ends were cut back, 7 bases at V and 0 bases at J, with 9 bases in the middle. CDR3 sequence: CSAQGNQETQYF. For the CDR3, the DNA is TGCAGCGCGCAGGGGAACCAAGAGACCCAGTACTTC.

The chain is built from TRBV4-3 and TRBJ2-3; D is uncertain. The V gene lost 6 bases and the J gene lost 4 bases, with 8 bases spanning the gap. Looked up from germline, CDR1 is LGHNA and CDR2 is YSLEER. This CDR3 comprises 12 residues. The CDR3 reads CASSSVSDTQYF. DNA of the CDR3: TGCGCCAGCAGTTCGGTATCAGATACGCAGTATTTT.

This CDR3 is CASSEEEVDGYTF. The CDR3 DNA is TGCGCCAGCAGTGAAGAGGAGGTTGATGGCTACACCTTC. The chain carries TRBV10-1 and TRBJ1-2; D is unclear. The CDR3 consists of 13 residues. Germline CDR1 WNHNN, CDR2 SYGVQD (reference sequence). The V and J ends lost 3 bases and 6 bases respectively, with 11 bases between them.

This clone was observed a few times. J is TRBJ2-5 and V is TRBV23-1, with a possible D match to TRBD2 (5 bases). TRBV23-1 is annotated as an ORF whose role is uncertain. The CDR3 consists of 12 residues. Trimming took off 3 bases at V and 4 bases at J, with 6 bases between the two ends. The CDR3 DNA reads TGCGCCAGCAGTCAGCTAGCAGAGACCCAGTACTTC. It encodes CASSQLAETQYF.

The rearrangement uses TRBV7-9 and TRBJ2-1; a possible D gene is TRBD2 (6 bases). V lost 7 bases to trimming and J lost 8 bases, with 12 bases between them. CDR1 and CDR2 (germline): SEHNR, FQNEAQ (reference sequence). CDR3 length: 12 residues. CDR3 loop: CASNLWEDEQFF. As DNA, the CDR3 is TGTGCCAGCAACTTGTGGGAGGATGAGCAGTTCTTC.

This clone is medium-sized. The V call is TRBV15, the J call TRBJ2-6; no clear D gene. The CDR3 runs 14 residues. Trimming shortened V by 8 bases and J by 1 base, and 9 bases separated the two germline ends. CDR1 and CDR2 from the germline V gene are LNHNV and YYDKDF (reference sequence). CDR3 nucleotide sequence: TGTGCCACCCGACCGGGTTCTGGGGCCAACGTCCTGACTTTC. Its protein product is CATRPGSGANVLTF.

This clone is labeled as medium-sized (0.01 to 0.1%). The CDR3: CASSFSGRGNIQYF. CDR3 nucleotides: TGTGCCAGCAGTTTTAGCGGGAGAGGGAACATTCAGTACTTC. The chain employs TRBV28 and TRBJ2-4; 9 bases map to TRBD2. The CDR3 extends over 14 amino acids. The germline CDR1 and CDR2 sequences are MDHEN and SYDVKM. Trimming removed 3 bases from V and 7 bases from J; junction bases left unmatched: 4.

The chain joins TRBV6-5 to TRBJ2-1; D is unresolved. The ends were cut back, 8 bases at V and 9 bases at J, with 8 bases in the middle. Germline V gives CDR1 MNHEY, CDR2 SVGAGI. This CDR3 contains 10 residues. This CDR3 is CASWWGEQFF. The CDR3, as DNA: TGTGCCAGCTGGTGGGGTGAGCAGTTCTTC.

This clone was observed a single time. The V gene is TRBV7-2, the J gene TRBJ1-5, with a tentative D call TRBD1 (6 bases). V dropped 5 bases and J dropped 10 bases, with 21 bases sitting between them. Germline V gene sequence: CDR1 SGHTA, CDR2 FQGNSA. The CDR3 is made up of 15 amino acids. The CDR3 is CASSEVGGALSPQHF. The CDR3 bases are TGTGCCAGCAGCGAAGTAGGGGGGGCTCTATCCCCCCAGCATTTT.

This chain joins TRBV5-1 and TRBJ1-1; D call uncertain. CDR1 and CDR2 from the germline V gene are SGHRS and YFSETQ. CDR3 length: 15 residues. V lost 4 bases to trimming and J lost 10 bases, with 23 bases between them. The CDR3, as DNA: TGCGCCAGCAGCACGCTCCCCGGAGTTGACGCCGGAGCTTTCTTT. Protein: CASSTLPGVDAGAFF.

The chain couples TRBV19 to TRBJ2-1; D possibly corresponds to TRBD1 (6 bases). CDR3 length equals 12 residues. Trimming left V 3 bases short and J 8 bases short, with 8 bases between. The germline V gene has CDR1 LNHDA and CDR2 SQIVND (reference sequence). The CDR3 DNA reads as TGTGCCAGTAGTATCAGGGGCCATGAGCAGTTCTTC. Translating gives CASSIRGHEQFF.

This clone was observed once. The V and J genes are TRBV13 and TRBJ2-3, with TRBD2 matching over 8 bases. Trimming at V came to 1 base and at J to 0 bases, leaving 6 bases not matched to a gene. This CDR3 comprises 17 residues. Germline CDR1 reads PRHDT; CDR2 reads FYEKMQ (reference sequence). CDR3 amino acids: CASSLDRRGGSTDTQYF. CDR3 DNA: TGTGCCAGCAGCTTAGACCGACGGGGGGGTAGCACAGATACGCAGTATTTT.

The chain combines TRBV4-1 with TRBJ2-5, with D unresolved. Germline lookup yields CDR1 MGHRA and CDR2 YSYEKL. V shed 2 bases and J shed 2 bases, with 3 bases lying between them. The CDR3 has 12 residues. In DNA, the CDR3 is TGCGCCAGCAGCCAACCTCAAGAGACCCAGTACTTC. Its translation: CASSQPQETQYF.

This chain joins TRBV18 and TRBJ1-3, with TRBD1 matching over 7 bases. J gave up 0 bases and V 4 bases, and 12 bases lay outside the gene matches. Per germline, CDR1 KGHSH and CDR2 LQKENI. The CDR3 covers 18 residues. The CDR3 region has the DNA TGTGCCAGCTCACGCCAGACAGGGAGTACTAACTCTGGAAACACCATATATTTT. Encoded protein: CASSRQTGSTNSGNTIYF.

CDR3 residues: CASSMVVPYNEQFF. Here the CDR3 DNA reads TGTGCCAGTAGTATGGTAGTTCCCTACAATGAGCAGTTCTTC. This chain joins TRBV19 and TRBJ2-1; D gene ambiguous. Per germline, CDR1 LNHDA and CDR2 SQIVND (reference sequence). The V end lost 3 bases, the J end lost 2 bases, and 8 bases lay between the germline ends. There are 14 residues in the CDR3.

The chain couples TRBV7-2 to TRBJ1-5, with TRBD1 matching over 7 bases. CDR3 length: 15 residues. Germline V gene sequence: CDR1 SGHTA, CDR2 FQGNSA. J lost 7 bases, V lost 5 bases, and 11 bases had no gene match. For the CDR3, the DNA is TGTGCCAGCAGCCCCCGACAGGGAGGAGTACAGCCCCAGCATTTT. Protein product: CASSPRQGGVQPQHF.

The chain joins TRBV7-8 to TRBJ1-4; TRBD1 might be the D (6 bases). Germline V gene lookup returns CDR1 SGHVS and CDR2 FQNEAQ. This CDR3 is built from 17 residues. Trimming left V 2 bases short and J 8 bases short, with 21 bases between. The CDR3 DNA is TGTGCCAGCAGCTTAAGGGCCCCGCGGGGGCGGGGGGAAAAACTGTTTTTT. It translates to CASSLRAPRGRGEKLFF.

V and J are TRBV5-1 and TRBJ2-5; 11 bases fit TRBD2. The length of the CDR3 is 16 residues. Germline CDR1 SGHRS, CDR2 YFSETQ. V gave up 2 bases and J gave up 7 bases; unmatched junction bases: 10. This chain's CDR3 is CASSLGARGTSGTQYF. The CDR3 nucleotides read TGCGCCAGCAGCTTAGGCGCTCGGGGGACTAGCGGGACCCAGTACTTC.

The CDR3 DNA reads TGTGCCAGCAGCCGTGACAGGGGATGGAATGAGCAGTTCTTC. Its translation: CASSRDRGWNEQFF. The chain is built from TRBV9 and TRBJ2-1; 8 bases are a match to TRBD1. Trimming at V came to 4 bases and at J to 7 bases, leaving 7 bases not matched to a gene. From germline, CDR1 is SGDLS and CDR2 YYNGEE. The CDR3 sequence is 14 residues long.

Only a few counts were recorded for this clone. The chain is built from TRBV7-2 and TRBJ2-2, with 9 bases matching TRBD2. The J segment lost 6 bases and the V segment lost 3 bases, leaving 5 bases of the junction unmatched. The V gene's germline CDR1 is SGHTA and CDR2 FQGNSA. CDR3 size: 15 residues. CDR3 DNA sequence: TGTGCCAGCAGCTTCTATAGCGGGGGACCCGGGGAGCTGTTTTTT. Translating it yields CASSFYSGGPGELFF. The whole variable domain, filled in from reference TRBV7-2 and TRBJ2-2, reads GAGVSQSPSNKVTEKGKDVELRCDPISGHTALYWYRQSLGQGLEFLIYFQGNSAPDKSGLPSDRFSAERTGGSVSTLTIQRTQQEDSAVYLCASSFYSGGPGELFFGEGSRLTVL.

J is TRBJ2-2 and V is TRBV28; 8 nucleotides agree with TRBD1. The CDR3 runs to 19 residues. Germline V lookup: CDR1 MDHEN, CDR2 SYDVKM. Losses at the gene ends were 4 bases for V and 0 bases for J; bases not matched to a gene: 13. CDR3 nucleotides: TGTGCCAGCAGTTATTGGCAGGGGGCTTTTCTAGCGAACACCGGGGAGCTGTTTTTT. Translated: CASSYWQGAFLANTGELFF.

This chain connects TRBV10-3 to TRBJ2-3; TRBD2 matches 10 bases. Losses at the gene ends were 6 bases for V and 4 bases for J; bases not matched to a gene: 4. Germline V gene data show CDR1 as ENHRY and CDR2 as SYGVKD. This CDR3 contains 14 residues. For the CDR3, the DNA is TGTGCCATCAGCGGAAGCGGGAGGGCAGATACGCAGTATTTT. This translates into CAISGSGRADTQYF.

Judged by abundance, this clone is medium-sized (0.01 to 0.1%). The chain employs TRBV7-8 and TRBJ2-7; tentatively, D is TRBD2 (5 bases). V was cut by 0 bases and J by 3 bases, with 15 bases left in between. Germline lookup yields CDR1 SGHVS and CDR2 FQNEAQ. The CDR3 totals 16 residues. CDR3 protein: CASSLADPLAGYEQYF. CDR3 coding DNA: TGTGCCAGCAGCTTAGCGGACCCTCTGGCGGGCTACGAGCAGTACTTC.

In this sample, this clone turned up a few times. The rearrangement links TRBV9 to TRBJ2-7, with 8 positions matching TRBD1. This CDR3 is 15 amino acids long. Germline CDR1 and CDR2: SGDLS and YYNGEE. Trimming cost V 0 bases and J 3 bases; bases outside gene matches: 5. The CDR3 protein is CASSVAPGQDYEQYF. Here the CDR3 DNA reads TGTGCCAGCAGCGTAGCTCCGGGACAGGACTACGAGCAGTACTTC.

The CDR3 DNA sequence: TGCAGTGCTAGGGGGCCAGGTGAGCAGTTCTTC. Translated, it gives CSARGPGEQFF. The J gene is TRBJ2-1, the V gene TRBV20-1, with D possibly matching TRBD1 (5 bases). CDR1 is DFQATT and CDR2 is SNEGSKA in the germline V gene (reference sequence). Trimming pared 3 bases from V and 9 bases from J, leaving 9 bases between. The CDR3 is made up of 11 amino acids.

V usage is TRBV5-1 and J usage is TRBJ2-1; D is ambiguous. CDR1 is SGHRS, CDR2 YFSETQ, per germline. This CDR3 comprises 15 residues. The V end lost 5 bases, the J end lost 6 bases, and 18 bases lay between the germline ends. CDR3 DNA sequence: TGCGCCAGCAGGCCCCCCTCGGAAACCGGCAATGAGCAGTTCTTC. Protein product: CASRPPSETGNEQFF. The full variable domain, with the rest looked up from reference TRBV5-1 and TRBJ2-1, is KAGVTQTPRYLIKTRGQQVTLSCSPISGHRSVSWYQQTPGQGLQFLFEYFSETQRNKGNFPGRFSGRQFSNSRSEMNVSTLELGDSALYLCASRPPSETGNEQFFGPGTRLTVL.

The gene calls are TRBV18 and TRBJ1-6; D not resolved. CDR1 and CDR2 (germline): KGHSH, LQKENI. The CDR3 loop spans 15 amino acids. V was clipped by 3 bases and J by 7 bases, with 13 bases between them. The CDR3 sequence is CASSPQDAANSPLHF. CDR3 DNA: TGTGCCAGCTCACCCCAGGACGCTGCAAATTCACCCCTCCACTTT.